This T cell receptor beta chain was profiled in a study of cytomegalovirus exposure and HLA in healthy donors. Study observations and caveats: In a later analysis, parvovirus B19, influenza, CMV and Epstein-Barr virus appeared linked to several top co-occurrence clusters. Published work reported that the classifier diagnosed cytomegalovirus status with high specificity and sensitivity. In an earlier analysis, most TCR beta V segments were productive about 87% or about 30% of the time.

Worth noting for this clone: Its antigen is unidentified.

PCR used 60 Vbeta primers and 13 Jbeta primers. The data were produced by immunoSEQ multiplex PCR, yet TCRdb's version contains in-frame clones alone and is incomplete. The sample has approximately 140,000 clones, just under 75% seen once. Germline V CDR1 and CDR2: SEHNR, FQNEAQ (reference sequence). Trimming took 3 bases from V and 5 from J; bases not matched to a gene: 7. The CDR3 is 15 residues long. The sequence was collected from a woman aged 18-30 years in good health and CMV-seronegative. The chain employs TRBV7-9 and TRBJ2-5, with 9 nucleotides matching TRBD2. The specimen was PBMCs. The CDR3 is CASSFGGGAGETQYF. CDR3 nucleotides: TGTGCCAGCAGCTTCGGCGGGGGGGCCGGGGAGACCCAGTACTTC.